This is a list of T cell receptor beta chains from one sample in a study of T cells expressing NK-cell markers. Reanalyzing the 5' RACE reads, TCRdb keeps one entry per CDR3 protein, without DNA. The table lists fewer than 550,000 distinct CDR3 sequences. Sequencing was performed on blood T cells: a sorted CD56 or NKG2C T cell subset, CD4+ or CD8+ T cells, or bulk PBMC T cells (not recorded which). The receptors come from a woman in her fifties or sixties in good health. The CDR3 runs from the conserved cysteine through the conserved F or W. The order of the fields is J gene, V gene, CDR3 protein.

j_gene: TRBJ2-3
v_gene: TRBV11-2
CDR3aa: CASSLQESNTDTQYF

j_gene: TRBJ2-5
v_gene: TRBV6-1
CDR3aa: CASSEELAWETQYF

j_gene: TRBJ1-3
v_gene: TRBV7-6
CDR3aa: CASSAQPTGNTIYF

j_gene: TRBJ2-2
v_gene: TRBV9
CDR3aa: CASSAPGLNTGELFF

j_gene: TRBJ2-2
v_gene: TRBV7-9
CDR3aa: CASSGAGGTGELFF

j_gene: TRBJ1-1
v_gene: TRBV29-1
CDR3aa: CSARTGGNTEAFF

j_gene: TRBJ2-3
v_gene: TRBV29-1
CDR3aa: CSVEDATGGTDTQYF

j_gene: TRBJ2-1
v_gene: TRBV6-5
CDR3aa: CASSSILGQGSTYNEQFF

j_gene: TRBJ1-2
v_gene: TRBV9
CDR3aa: CASSVSPQGARGYTF

j_gene: TRBJ1-1
v_gene: TRBV5-1
CDR3aa: CASSPGGWTEAFF

j_gene: TRBJ2-1
v_gene: TRBV12-3/TRBV12-4
CDR3aa: CASSLPAGGSYNEQFF

j_gene: TRBJ2-5
v_gene: TRBV25-1
CDR3aa: CASSETGIKETQYF

j_gene: TRBJ2-2
v_gene: TRBV10-1
CDR3aa: CASRDSKGRPGELFF

j_gene: TRBJ1-4
v_gene: TRBV30
CDR3aa: CAWSVHGEVEKLFF

j_gene: TRBJ1-5
v_gene: TRBV20-1
CDR3aa: CSAREALTSNQPQHF

j_gene: TRBJ1-1
v_gene: TRBV29-1
CDR3aa: CSVDRAEEAFF

j_gene: TRBJ2-1
v_gene: TRBV5-5
CDR3aa: CASSLLGLVYNEQFF

j_gene: TRBJ2-1
v_gene: TRBV3-1
CDR3aa: CASTRRLTSEVNEQFF

j_gene: TRBJ2-1
v_gene: TRBV3-1
CDR3aa: CASSRGAGGSEQFF

j_gene: TRBJ1-2
v_gene: TRBV7-9
CDR3aa: CASSLDGQNPGYTF

j_gene: TRBJ2-3
v_gene: TRBV20-1
CDR3aa: CSARMEGGDTDTQYF

j_gene: TRBJ1-1
v_gene: TRBV29-1
CDR3aa: CSASPGHSAFF

j_gene: TRBJ1-2
v_gene: TRBV20-1
CDR3aa: CSARVGDNYGYTF

j_gene: TRBJ1-5
v_gene: TRBV2
CDR3aa: CASSDRGGQPQHF

j_gene: TRBJ2-1
v_gene: TRBV6-1
CDR3aa: CASTLTGYNEQFF

j_gene: TRBJ2-3
v_gene: TRBV29-1
CDR3aa: CSVGVAGITDTQYF

j_gene: TRBJ2-5
v_gene: TRBV20-1
CDR3aa: CSAPSEAGGGETQYF

j_gene: TRBJ2-3
v_gene: TRBV7-2
CDR3aa: CASSQRDQTQYF

j_gene: TRBJ2-1
v_gene: TRBV15
CDR3aa: CATNPEGRAYNEQFF

j_gene: TRBJ1-2
v_gene: TRBV10-3
CDR3aa: CAISPAGPEHGYTF